This T cell receptor beta chain emerged from a study of blood T cell repertoires in COVID-19. Study overall: Sites across the United States, Italy and Spain contributed samples from acute and convalescent COVID-19. Sources were T cells, B-cell-depleted T cells, or PBMCs; the material itself was cDNA or gDNA.

Original handling: Nucleated cell counts were estimated from reference gene primer amplification. Data came from immunoSEQ multiplex PCR; TCRdb stores just in-frame clones and leaves some out. The V and J calls and clone size are taken from that table; D and trimming were inferred from the DNA. In the table there are 280,000 or so clones, around 90% of which are singletons. The CDR3 runs to 17 residues. CDR1 and CDR2 from the germline V gene are LNHNV and YYDKDF (reference sequence). J lost 2 bases, V lost 0 bases, and 5 bases had no gene match. The rearrangement joins TRBV15 to TRBJ1-5, with TRBD1 identical over 9 bases. Sequencing was carried out using peripheral blood. The sequence derives from a man between 18 and 29 years old with active or convalescent COVID-19. Here the CDR3 reads CATSRDKDRGGNQPQHF. Here the CDR3 DNA reads TGTGCCACCAGCAGAGATAAGGACAGGGGAGGCAATCAGCCCCAGCATTTT.